A selection of T cell receptor beta chains follows, all from one sample in a study of OX40 agonist ivuxolimab in advanced cancers. The method was immunoSEQ multiplex PCR; TCRdb's version includes in-frame clones alone and lacks a portion of them. Of around 90,000 clones listed, 75% to 95% are singletons. This specimen consisted of CD4+ or CD8+ T cells sorted from blood, obtained in a trial of the OX40 agonist ivuxolimab. The source of these receptors is an adult with an advanced solid tumor such as melanoma, head and neck, liver or kidney cancer. Each CDR3 is given with its conserved first and last residue. A D gene is named only where the DNA matches it firmly. The size field is filled for only some rows; it gives once, few, many or a size class.

>TRBV5-5|.|TRBJ2-2|.
CASSSDPTGELFF
TGTGCCAGCAGCTCGGACCCCACCGGGGAGCTGTTTTTT
>TRBV5-5|.|TRBJ2-5|.
CASSLAEQGWETQYF
TGTGCCAGCAGCTTGGCCGAACAGGGTTGGGAGACCCAGTACTTC
>TRBV11-2|.|TRBJ2-1|TRBD1
CASSLGDSEQFF
TGTGCCAGCAGCTTAGGGGACAGCGAGCAGTTCTTC
>TRBV25-1|.|TRBJ1-2|TRBD1
CASSEPGQGRSGYTF
TGTGCCAGCAGTGAACCCGGACAGGGCAGGAGCGGCTACACCTTC
>TRBV7-9|.|TRBJ2-7|TRBD2
CASSSWTSGTRYEQYF
TGTGCCAGCAGCTCATGGACTAGCGGGACGCGCTACGAGCAGTACTTC
>TRBV5-1|.|TRBJ1-4|TRBD1
CASSLAGTGGEKLFF
TGCGCCAGCAGCTTAGCCGGGACAGGGGGAGAAAAACTGTTTTTT
>TRBV29-1|.|TRBJ2-1|.
CSVEGAFYNEQFF
TGCAGCGTTGAGGGCGCGTTCTACAATGAGCAGTTCTTC
>TRBV5-4|.|TRBJ2-3|TRBD2
CASSPGGTSGDTQYF
TGTGCCAGCAGCCCGGGCGGGACTAGCGGAGATACGCAGTATTTT
>TRBV21-1|.|TRBJ2-7|.
CASSKKGYEQYF
TGTGCCAGCAGCAAGAAAGGATACGAGCAGTACTTC
>TRBV5-5|.|TRBJ2-7|TRBD1
CASSRDRGSYEQYF
TGTGCCAGCAGCCGGGACAGGGGAAGCTACGAGCAGTACTTC
>TRBV28|.|TRBJ2-5|.
CASSLRPQYF
TGTGCCAGCAGCCTACGTCCCCAGTACTTC
>TRBV2|.|TRBJ1-3|.
CASSDGTLSGNTIYF
TGTGCCAGCAGCGACGGGACACTCTCTGGAAACACCATATATTTT
>TRBV7-2|.|TRBJ2-7|TRBD1
CASSPDRGGEQYF
TGTGCCAGCAGCCCGGACAGGGGAGGCGAGCAGTACTTC
>TRBV7-2|.|TRBJ1-2|.
CASSLSQAGRGDGYTF
TGTGCCAGCAGCTTATCCCAAGCGGGCAGGGGCGATGGCTACACCTTC
>TRBV30|.|TRBJ2-2|.
CAWGRGANTGELFF
TGTGCCTGGGGGCGGGGCGCGAACACCGGGGAGCTGTTTTTT
>TRBV5-1|.|TRBJ2-2|.
CASSSQLTGELFF
TGCGCCAGCAGCTCACAACTCACCGGGGAGCTGTTTTTT
>TRBV9|.|TRBJ2-7|.
CASSIGQRGEQYF
TGTGCCAGCAGCATTGGACAACGGGGCGAGCAGTACTTC
>TRBV5-1|.|TRBJ1-1|.
CASSRKGDDMNTEAFF
TGCGCCAGCAGCAGAAAGGGGGACGACATGAACACTGAAGCTTTCTTT
>TRBV2|.|TRBJ1-5|TRBD1
CASSPDRAGQPQHF
TGTGCCAGCAGTCCAGACAGGGCGGGTCAGCCCCAGCATTTT
>TRBV5-6|.|TRBJ1-2|TRBD1
CASSYILGTGGRTYGYTF
TGTGCCAGCAGTTATATACTCGGGACAGGGGGCCGTACATATGGCTACACCTTC
>TRBV10-1|.|TRBJ2-2|TRBD1
CASSERKGARTGELFF
TGCGCCAGCAGTGAGAGAAAGGGGGCGCGCACCGGGGAGCTGTTTTTT
>TRBV28|.|TRBJ1-5|.
CASSQTQALGPQHF
TGTGCCAGCAGTCAAACACAGGCTTTAGGGCCCCAGCATTTT
>TRBV6-1|.|TRBJ2-7|.
CASIRGSTSDEQYF
TGTGCCAGCATAAGGGGGTCCACCTCAGACGAGCAGTACTTC
>TRBV6-5|.|TRBJ1-3|.
CASTSGPIGNTIYF
TGTGCCAGCACCTCCGGGCCTATCGGAAACACCATATATTTT
>TRBV30|.|TRBJ2-7|.
CALTRLTYEQYF
TGTGCCCTCACTCGGCTGACTTACGAGCAGTACTTC
>TRBV7-2|.|TRBJ1-1|.
CASSLQGLEKAFF
TGTGCCAGCAGCTTGCAAGGGTTGGAAAAAGCTTTCTTT
>TRBV29-1|.|TRBJ2-3|TRBD1
CSVEVTGGSTDTQYF
TGCAGCGTTGAAGTCACAGGGGGAAGCACAGATACGCAGTATTTT
>TRBV4-2|.|TRBJ2-3|TRBD2
CASSQDYSGGFTDTQYF
TGTGCCAGCAGCCAAGATTATAGCGGGGGGTTCACAGATACGCAGTATTTT
>TRBV5-1|.|TRBJ2-7|TRBD1
CASSLGTGPNVEQYF
TGCGCCAGCAGCTTGGGGACAGGGCCTAATGTGGAGCAGTACTTC
>TRBV10-1|once|TRBJ2-3|.
CASSALASTDTQYF
TGCGCCAGCAGTGCACTGGCTAGCACAGATACGCAGTATTTT
>TRBV5-1|.|TRBJ2-2|TRBD2
CASSLGASGRTGELFF
TGCGCCAGCAGCTTGGGGGCTAGCGGGAGAACCGGGGAGCTGTTTTTT
>TRBV20-1|.|TRBJ2-5|.
CSASRSGTQYF
TGCAGTGCTAGTCGAAGTGGGACCCAGTACTTC
>TRBV5-1|.|TRBJ1-2|TRBD1
CASSLSGQGSYGYTF
TGCGCCAGCAGCTTGTCGGGACAGGGGAGCTATGGCTACACCTTC
>TRBV7-2|.|TRBJ1-1|.
CASSLAVLNGGAEAFF
TGTGCCAGCAGCTTAGCGGTCCTTAACGGCGGCGCTGAAGCTTTCTTT
>TRBV5-4|.|TRBJ2-1|TRBD2
CASSLAGTSGSNEQFF
TGTGCCAGCAGCTTGGCCGGGACTAGCGGGAGCAATGAGCAGTTCTTC
>TRBV5-1|.|TRBJ2-3|TRBD1
CASSPGGQGATQYF
TGCGCCAGCAGCCCCGGAGGACAGGGGGCGACACAGTATTTT
>TRBV27|.|TRBJ1-2|.
CASSLFGANYGYTF
TGTGCCAGCAGTCTCTTCGGAGCTAACTATGGCTACACCTTC
>TRBV5-1|.|TRBJ2-1|TRBD2
CASSFSRLAGGRVMYNEQFF
TGCGCCAGCAGCTTCAGCCGACTAGCGGGCGGACGGGTAATGTACAATGAGCAGTTCTTC
>TRBV28|.|TRBJ2-5|.
CASSLGSVQETQYF
TGTGCCAGCAGTTTGGGGTCCGTTCAAGAGACCCAGTACTTC
>TRBV5-6|.|TRBJ2-7|TRBD1
CASSRRDRAYEQYF
TGTGCCAGCAGCCGCCGGGACAGGGCGTACGAGCAGTACTTC